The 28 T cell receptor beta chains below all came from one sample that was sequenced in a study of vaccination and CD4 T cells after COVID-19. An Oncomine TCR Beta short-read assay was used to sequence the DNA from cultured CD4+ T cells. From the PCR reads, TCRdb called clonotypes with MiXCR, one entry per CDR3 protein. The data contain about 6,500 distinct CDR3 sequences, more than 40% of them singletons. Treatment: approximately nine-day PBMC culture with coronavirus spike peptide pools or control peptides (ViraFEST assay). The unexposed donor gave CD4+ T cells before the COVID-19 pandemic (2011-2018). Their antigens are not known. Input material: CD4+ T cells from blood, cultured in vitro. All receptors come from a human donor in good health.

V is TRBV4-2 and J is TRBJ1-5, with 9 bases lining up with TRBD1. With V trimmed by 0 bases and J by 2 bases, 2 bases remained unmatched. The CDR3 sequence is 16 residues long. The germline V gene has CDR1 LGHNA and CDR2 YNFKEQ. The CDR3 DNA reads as TGTGCCAGCAGCCAAGAACGGACAGGGGGCAATCAGCCCCAGCATTTT. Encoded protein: CASSQERTGGNQPQHF.

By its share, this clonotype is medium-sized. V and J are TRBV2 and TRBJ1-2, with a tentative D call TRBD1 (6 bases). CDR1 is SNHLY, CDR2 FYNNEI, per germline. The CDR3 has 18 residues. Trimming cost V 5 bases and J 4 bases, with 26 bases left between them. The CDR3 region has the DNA TGTGCCAGCAGTCAGAGAGGGGGTGGGGCAGGGGAGACCTATGGCTACACCTTC. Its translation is CASSQRGGGAGETYGYTF.

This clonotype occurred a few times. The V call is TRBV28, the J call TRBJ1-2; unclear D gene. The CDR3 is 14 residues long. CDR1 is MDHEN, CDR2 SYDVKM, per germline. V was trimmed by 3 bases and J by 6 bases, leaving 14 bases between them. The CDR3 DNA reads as TGTGCCAGCAGTTTCAGCCCTCTCGGTAATGGCTACACCTTC. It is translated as CASSFSPLGNGYTF.

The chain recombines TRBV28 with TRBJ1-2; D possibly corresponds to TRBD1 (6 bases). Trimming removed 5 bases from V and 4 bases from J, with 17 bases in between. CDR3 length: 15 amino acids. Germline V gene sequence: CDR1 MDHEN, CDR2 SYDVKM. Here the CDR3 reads CASSGGGGLGYGYTF. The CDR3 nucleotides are TGTGCCAGCAGTGGGGGTGGGGGGCTAGGCTATGGCTACACCTTC.

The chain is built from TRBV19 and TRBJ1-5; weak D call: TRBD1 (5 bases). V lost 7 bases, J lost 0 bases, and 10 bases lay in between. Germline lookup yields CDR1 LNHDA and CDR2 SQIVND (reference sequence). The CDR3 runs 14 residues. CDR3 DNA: TGTGCCAGTATGGGACTTTATAGCAATCAGCCCCAGCATTTT. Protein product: CASMGLYSNQPQHF. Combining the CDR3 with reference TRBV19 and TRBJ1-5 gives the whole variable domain DGGITQSPKYLFRKEGQNVTLSCEQNLNHDAMYWYRQDPGQGLRLIYYSQIVNDFQKGDIAEGYSVSREKKESFPLTVTSAQKNPTAFYLCASMGLYSNQPQHFGDGTRLSIL.

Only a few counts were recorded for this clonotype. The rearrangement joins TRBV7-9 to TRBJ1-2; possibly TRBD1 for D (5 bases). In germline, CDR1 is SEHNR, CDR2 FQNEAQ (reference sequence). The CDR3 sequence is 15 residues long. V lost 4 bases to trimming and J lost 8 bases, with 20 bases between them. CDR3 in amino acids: CASSWDAGFDRGYTF. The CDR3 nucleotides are TGTGCCAGCAGCTGGGACGCCGGCTTTGATCGGGGCTACACCTTC. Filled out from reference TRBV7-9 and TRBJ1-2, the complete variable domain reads DTGVSQNPRHKITKRGQNVTFRCDPISEHNRLYWYRQTLGQGPEFLTYFQNEAQLEKSRLLSDRFSAERPKGSFSTLEIQRTEQGDSAMYLCASSWDAGFDRGYTFGSGTRLTVV.

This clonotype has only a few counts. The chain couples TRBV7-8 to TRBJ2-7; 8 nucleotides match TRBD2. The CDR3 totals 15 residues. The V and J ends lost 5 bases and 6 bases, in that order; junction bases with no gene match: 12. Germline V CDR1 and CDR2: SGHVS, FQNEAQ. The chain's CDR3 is CASSPGGGTAGEQYF. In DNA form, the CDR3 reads TGTGCCAGCAGCCCCGGGGGGGGGACTGCGGGCGAGCAGTACTTC.

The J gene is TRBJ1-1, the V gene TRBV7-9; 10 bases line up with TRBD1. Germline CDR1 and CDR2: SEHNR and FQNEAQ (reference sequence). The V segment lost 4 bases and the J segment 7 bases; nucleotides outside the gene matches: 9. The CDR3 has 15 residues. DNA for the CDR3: TGTGCCAGCAGCTACTGGACAGGGGGAGGAAGTGAAGCTTTCTTT. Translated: CASSYWTGGGSEAFF.

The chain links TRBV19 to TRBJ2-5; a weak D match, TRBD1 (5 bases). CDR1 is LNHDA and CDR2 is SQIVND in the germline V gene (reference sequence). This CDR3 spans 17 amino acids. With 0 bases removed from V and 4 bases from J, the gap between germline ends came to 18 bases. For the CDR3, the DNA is TGTGCCAGTAGTATAGATAAGACACTCACAGGACGAGAGACCCAGTACTTC. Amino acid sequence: CASSIDKTLTGRETQYF.

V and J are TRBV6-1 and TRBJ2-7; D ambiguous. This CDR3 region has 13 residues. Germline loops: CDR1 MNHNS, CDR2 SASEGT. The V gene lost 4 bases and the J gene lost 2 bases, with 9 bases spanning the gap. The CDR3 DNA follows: TGTGCCAGCAGTGCGACATTACCCTACGAGCAGTACTTC. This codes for CASSATLPYEQYF.

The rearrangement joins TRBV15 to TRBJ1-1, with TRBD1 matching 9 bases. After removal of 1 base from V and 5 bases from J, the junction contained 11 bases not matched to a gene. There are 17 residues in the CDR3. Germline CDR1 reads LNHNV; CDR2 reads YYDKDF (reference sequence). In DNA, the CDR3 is TGTGCCACCAGCAGAGTAAACTACCGGGACAGGGAGACTGAAGCTTTCTTT. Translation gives CATSRVNYRDRETEAFF.

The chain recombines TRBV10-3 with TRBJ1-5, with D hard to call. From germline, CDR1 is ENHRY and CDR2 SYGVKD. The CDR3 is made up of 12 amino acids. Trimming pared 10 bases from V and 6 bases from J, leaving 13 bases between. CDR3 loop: CASQRAGQPQHF. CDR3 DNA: TGTGCCAGCCAACGGGCTGGTCAGCCCCAGCATTTT.

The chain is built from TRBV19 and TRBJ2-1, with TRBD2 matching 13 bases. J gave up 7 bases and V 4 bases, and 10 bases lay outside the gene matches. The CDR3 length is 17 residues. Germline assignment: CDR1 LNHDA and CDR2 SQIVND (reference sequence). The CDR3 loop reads CASSTRTSGRSWNEQFF. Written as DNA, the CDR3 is TGTGCCAGTAGTACCCGGACTAGCGGGAGATCGTGGAATGAGCAGTTCTTC.

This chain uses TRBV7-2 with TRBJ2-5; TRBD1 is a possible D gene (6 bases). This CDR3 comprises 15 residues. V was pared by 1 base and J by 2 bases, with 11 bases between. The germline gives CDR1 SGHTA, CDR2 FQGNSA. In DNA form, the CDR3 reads TGTGCCAGCAGCTTAGACTCAACAGGGCAAGAGACCCAGTACTTC. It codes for CASSLDSTGQETQYF.

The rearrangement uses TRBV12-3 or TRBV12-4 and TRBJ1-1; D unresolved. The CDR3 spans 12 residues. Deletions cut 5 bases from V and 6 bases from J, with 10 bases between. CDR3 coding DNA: TGTGCCAGCAGTACTAGCGTGCCTGAAGCTTTCTTT. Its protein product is CASSTSVPEAFF.

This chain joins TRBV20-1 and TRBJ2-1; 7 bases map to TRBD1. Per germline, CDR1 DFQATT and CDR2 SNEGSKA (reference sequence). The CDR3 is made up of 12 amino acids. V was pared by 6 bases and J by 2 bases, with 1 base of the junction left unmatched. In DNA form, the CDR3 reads TGCAGTGCAAGGGGGCCCTACAATGAGCAGTTCTTC. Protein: CSARGPYNEQFF.

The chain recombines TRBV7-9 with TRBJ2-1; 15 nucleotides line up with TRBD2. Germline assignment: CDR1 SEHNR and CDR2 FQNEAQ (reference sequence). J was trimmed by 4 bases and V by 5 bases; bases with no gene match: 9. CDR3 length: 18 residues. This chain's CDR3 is CASSPGTSGGMRYNEQFF. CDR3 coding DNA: TGTGCCAGCAGCCCCGGGACTAGCGGGGGGATGAGATACAATGAGCAGTTCTTC.

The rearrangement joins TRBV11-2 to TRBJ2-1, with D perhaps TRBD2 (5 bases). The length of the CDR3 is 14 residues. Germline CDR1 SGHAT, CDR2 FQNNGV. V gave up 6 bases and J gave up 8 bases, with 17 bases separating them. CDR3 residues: CASRSIKGGHEQFF. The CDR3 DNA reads TGTGCCAGCAGGTCCATAAAGGGCGGGCATGAGCAGTTCTTC.

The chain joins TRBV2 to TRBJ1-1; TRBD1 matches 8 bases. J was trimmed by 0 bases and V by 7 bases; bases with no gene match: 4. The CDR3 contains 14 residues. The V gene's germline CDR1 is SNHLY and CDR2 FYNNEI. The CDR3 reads CASTAQGVNTEAFF. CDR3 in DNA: TGTGCCAGCACCGCACAGGGGGTGAACACTGAAGCTTTCTTT.

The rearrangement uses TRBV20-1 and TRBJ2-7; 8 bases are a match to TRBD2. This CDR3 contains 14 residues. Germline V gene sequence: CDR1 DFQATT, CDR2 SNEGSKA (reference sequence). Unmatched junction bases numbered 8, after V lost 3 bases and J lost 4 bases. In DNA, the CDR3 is TGCAGTGCTAGTAGAGCGGGGGCTATATACGAGCAGTACTTC. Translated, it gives CSASRAGAIYEQYF.

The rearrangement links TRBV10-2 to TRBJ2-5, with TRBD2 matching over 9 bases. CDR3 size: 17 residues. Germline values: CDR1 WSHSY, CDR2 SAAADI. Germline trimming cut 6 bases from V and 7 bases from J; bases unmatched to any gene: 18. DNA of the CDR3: TGCGCCAGCAGAGAGGAGGGACGGCGGGGGGGGATGAGGACCCAGTACTTC. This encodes CASREEGRRGGMRTQYF.

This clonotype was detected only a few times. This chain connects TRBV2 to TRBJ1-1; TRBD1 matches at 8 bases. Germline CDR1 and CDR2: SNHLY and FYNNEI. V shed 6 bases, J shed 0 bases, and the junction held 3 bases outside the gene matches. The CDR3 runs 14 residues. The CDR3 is CASRVQGVNTEAFF. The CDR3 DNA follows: TGTGCCAGCAGAGTACAGGGGGTGAACACTGAAGCTTTCTTT.

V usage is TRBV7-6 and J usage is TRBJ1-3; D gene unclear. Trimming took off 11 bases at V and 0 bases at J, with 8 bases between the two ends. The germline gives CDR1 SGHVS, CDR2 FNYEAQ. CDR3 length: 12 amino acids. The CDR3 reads CAGRDSGNTIYF. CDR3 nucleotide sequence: TGTGCCGGACGGGACTCTGGAAACACCATATATTTT.

This CDR3 is CASSPGVSPLGYTF. DNA for the CDR3: TGTGCCAGCTCACCGGGTGTCAGCCCGTTGGGCTACACCTTC. The chain has TRBV18 and TRBJ1-2; D not certain. Per germline, CDR1 KGHSH and CDR2 LQKENI. The CDR3 runs 14 residues. V lost 3 bases and J 8 bases, leaving 16 bases between the germline ends.

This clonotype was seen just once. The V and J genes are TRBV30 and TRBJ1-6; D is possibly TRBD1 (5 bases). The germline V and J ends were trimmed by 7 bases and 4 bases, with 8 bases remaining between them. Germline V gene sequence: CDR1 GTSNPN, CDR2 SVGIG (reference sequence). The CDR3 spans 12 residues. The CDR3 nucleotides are TGTGCCTCCCGACAGTATAATTCACCCCTCCACTTT. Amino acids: CASRQYNSPLHF.

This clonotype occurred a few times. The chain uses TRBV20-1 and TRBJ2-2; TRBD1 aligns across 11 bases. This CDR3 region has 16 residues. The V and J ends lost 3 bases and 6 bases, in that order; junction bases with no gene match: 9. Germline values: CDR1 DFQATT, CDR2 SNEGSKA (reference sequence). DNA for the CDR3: TGCAGTGCTAGGAAACTTGGACAGGGGGCAGCCGGGGAGCTGTTTTTT. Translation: CSARKLGQGAAGELFF.

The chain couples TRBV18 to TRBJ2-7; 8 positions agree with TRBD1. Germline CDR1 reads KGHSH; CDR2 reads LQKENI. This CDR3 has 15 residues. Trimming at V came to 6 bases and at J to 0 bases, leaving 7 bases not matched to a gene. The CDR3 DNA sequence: TGTGCCAGCTCGGCAAGACAGGGGAGCTCCTACGAGCAGTACTTC. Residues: CASSARQGSSYEQYF.

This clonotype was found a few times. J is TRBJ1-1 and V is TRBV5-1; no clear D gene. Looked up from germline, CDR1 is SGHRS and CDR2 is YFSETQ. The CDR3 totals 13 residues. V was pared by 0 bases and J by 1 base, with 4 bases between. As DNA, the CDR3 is TGCGCCAGCAGCTTGGGGGGGAACACTGAAGCTTTCTTT. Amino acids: CASSLGGNTEAFF.